This T cell receptor beta chain was captured in a study of cytomegalovirus exposure and HLA in healthy donors (dated by TCRdb to between 2016 and 2019). For context, the study as a whole: An earlier analysis of roughly 500 of the donors reported 276 Gb of sequence data and 117 million unique TCR beta sequences from about 180 million T cells. Approximately 310 gigabases of sequencing data and 80 million or so unique TCR sequences were included in an early release covering roughly 600 HLA-typed donors. Of the 350 to 450 genotyped donors, around 81% fell in the genetic ancestry cluster associated with self-reported Caucasian donors. The study aimed to test whether signatures of past pathogen exposure could be identified by cataloging public T cell receptors. The T cell repertoires of some 670 subjects were profiled by immunosequencing and related to cytomegalovirus serostatus. In addition to the first cohort of 650 to 800 subjects, a separate validation cohort of around 110 different subjects was used. High-throughput TCR immunosequencing, statistical association of individual TCRs with disease status, and machine learning were combined to predict cytomegalovirus infection status. To study patterns of TCR occurrence, a later analysis re-analyzed previously published TCR beta repertoires from around 660 donors and added high-resolution HLA genotyping. The later analysis used no new phenotypic data to find candidate immune exposures, relying instead on TCR beta sequences and their occurrence across donors. An earlier analysis of several hundred of the donors applied high-throughput TCR beta sequencing to assess whether each TCR beta V gene segment acted as functional or pseudogenic. Donor age, sex, ethnicity and CMV serostatus were collected together with the repertoire data. A later genetic analysis used genome-wide SNP genotypes for about 60% of the 666 donors, treating that subset as a discovery cohort. All discovery cohort repertoires had been generated on a single sequencing platform. Both class I and class II loci were covered by HLA typing, at four-digit resolution. The number of typed donors differed by locus: roughly 620-640 for A, B, C, DRB1 and DQB1; about 520 for DQA1; 606 for DPA1; and around 470 for DPB1. Several DR-DQ haplotypes were treated as single units for association and clustering because of strong linkage in the cohort. Across about 370 genotyped donors of the cohort, an average of approximately 240,000 unique TCR beta nucleotide sequences per donor were sequenced, and roughly 18% of those sequences were non-productive.

The method behind the library was the immunoSEQ multiplex PCR assay. A mixture of 60 forward primers for TCR Vbeta segments and 13 reverse primers for TCR Jbeta segments was used in the multiplex PCR. A multiplex PCR assay on genomic DNA amplified the CDR3 region of rearranged TCR beta genes. The amplified TCR beta libraries were sequenced on the Illumina HiSeq System as 87-base-pair reads. The original pipeline was this. In a later analysis, some 80 million unique TCR beta chains were counted across the 650 to 700 repertoires, and around 10 million of these chains were shared by at least two donors. Raw reads were error-corrected and collapsed into unique sequences by a nearest-neighbor algorithm in which closely related sequences were merged to remove PCR and sequencing errors. To assign V, D and J gene segments, CDR3 sequences were aligned to IMGT reference sequences. For a sequence to be retained, a match of at least six nucleotides was required to both a V gene segment and a J gene segment. Rearrangements were classified as productive when the CDR3 lacked stop codons and remained in frame with V and J, and all other rearrangements were classified as non-productive. Following IMGT convention, CDR3 was defined as the stretch from the second conserved V-encoded cysteine to the conserved J-encoded phenylalanine. The earlier analysis of approximately 500 of the donors excluded sequences that lacked an unambiguous match to a single V gene segment. An earlier analysis of 500 to 700 of the donors classified V segments as functional when productive rearrangements were above 56.7% and as segregating when the standard deviation between donors was above 5%. A statistical classification framework was developed to diagnose cytomegalovirus status using the catalog of TCR beta chain sequences. V and J gene assignment, in a later analysis, came from comparing TCR nucleotide sequences with IMGT/GENE-DB human TR gene sequences. The TCRdist pipeline was used in a later analysis to assign CDR3 sequences and most-parsimonious VDJ recombination scenarios. In a later analysis, each TCR beta chain was defined by its CDR3 amino acid sequence together with its V-gene family, and reads lacking a unique V-gene family were excluded. As a way to deal with suspected cross-contamination and a sequencing artifact, a later analysis dropped over 550 nucleotide sequences that were highly shared and had low generation probability. In a later analysis, a clonal expansion index was calculated for each public chain from normalized within-repertoire ranks of inferred template counts. Generation probabilities in a later analysis came from a VDJ recombination model fitted to out-of-frame rearrangements, and those results were checked against IGoR. In a later analysis, hypergeometric tests were used to score TCR-TCR, TCR-HLA and TCR-CMV co-occurrence, with a repertoire-size bias correction applied to TCR pairs. A later analysis estimated false discovery rates by permuting HLA or CMV assignments 20 times. In a later analysis, co-occurring TCRs were grouped with DBSCAN, and TCRdist sequence similarity was added when clustering was performed within HLA-allele-positive subsets. Repertoires with fewer than 30,000 or more than 120,000 public chains were left out of co-occurrence clustering, as were about 5 repertoires with anomalous nucleotide sharing. TCRdb's version of the immuneACCESS table is confined to in-frame rearrangements and falls short of the full clone set. An unresolved V gene accounts for under half of the shortfall where checked; the remainder is of unknown origin. V and J calls plus clone size are reproduced from that table; the DNA served to infer D and trimming. This sample has 130,000 or so clones in its table, and around two thirds of those were observed once. The ten top clones hold less than 3% of the sample.

In total, fewer than 750 healthy bone marrow donors made up the cohort. Cohort members were all nominally healthy when sampled, although unrecorded immune exposures were likely present. The donor tested CMV seronegative, placing the donor among the approximately 400 seronegative members of the cohort. Every donor gave a peripheral blood sample, and the peripheral blood mononuclear cells from that sample were used for TCR beta sequencing. The Qiagen DNeasy Blood Extraction Kit was used to extract genomic DNA from the blood cell samples. CDR1 and CDR2, looked up from the germline V gene, are SQVTM and ANQGSEA. The CDR3 holds 12 amino acids from the cysteine to the phenylalanine. The only DNA kept is the CDR3, 36 bases in frame from the first base. Summary of the overall study and its limitations: In a later analysis, over 15,000 TCR beta sequences were associated with specific HLA alleles at a false discovery rate of 0.05. According to a later analysis, TCR association rates differed among HLA loci, with DRB1 alleles showing the most associated TCRs and HLA-C alleles showing the fewest. Most CMV-associated TCR beta chains appeared to be HLA-restricted in a later analysis, and the HLA associations seemed to be driven largely by CMV exposure. In a later genetic analysis, a missense DCLRE1C variant was associated with V-gene and J-gene trimming of TCR beta chains, and the association was replicated in an independent cohort. A few of the identified cytomegalovirus-associated TCR beta chains were confirmed in vitro to be specific for cytomegalovirus antigens. For the cohort, immune exposure information was limited to CMV serostatus. A further reported finding was that TCR beta sequences accurately predicted the HLA-A and HLA-B alleles for most subjects in the first cohort. This cohort had only TCR beta chains sequenced, and the lack of alpha or paired-chain data limited which features could be detected. A cluster of highly shared sequence variants was judged likely to be a technical artifact of the sequencing pipeline. According to a later analysis, parvovirus B19, influenza, CMV and Epstein-Barr virus appeared linked to several top co-occurrence clusters. Sequencing depth was assumed to be roughly uniform across donors in the presence/absence analyses, though that assumption may not hold. A total of about 180 TCR beta chains were listed by the study as associated with cytomegalovirus. Compared with the roughly 710-donor mean, donors in an Asian-associated ancestry cluster had fewer N-insertions in productive TCRs, according to a later genetic analysis. Across donors, most TCR sequences were observed very rarely, whereas some public TCRs were present in many individuals. Because HLA typing was unavailable for some donors at each locus, only the typed subset was used in association tests. Broadly in line with IMGT annotations, most TCR beta V segments showed up in productive rearrangements about 87% or about 30% of the time in an earlier analysis of around 550 of the donors. In a later analysis, HLA-associated TCR beta chains were found to be more clonally expanded and to have lower generation probabilities than equally common non-associated chains. In both the original and validation cohorts, the classifier was reported to diagnose cytomegalovirus status with high specificity and sensitivity. The authors suggested that the approach could potentially be extended to other disease states and immunological phenotypes. Strong co-occurrence of HLA alleles, especially DR and DQ, made assigning TCR associations to individual alleles difficult. Roughly 15 rarely observed V segments, including chromosome 9 orphons, were excluded from the earlier analysis of a few hundred of the donors because counts were too low. Some IMGT-functional V segments, including TRBV6-2 and TRBV6-3, could not be distinguished by the 87-base-pair reads and were therefore excluded. Linkage disequilibrium might explain the correlated functional status among segregating V segments, but an unknown experimental factor could not be ruled out.

Comments on this clone: Its antigen remains undetermined. Nothing much larger sits one base from this clone, and base qualities are not available.

This chain is built from TRBV29-1 and TRBJ2-5; TRBD1 fits 11 bases in the junction. The J call may be incorrect, as the DNA end agrees better with TRBJ2-7. Specimen: PBMCs. This receptor was taken from a woman in her thirties or forties in good health and CMV-seronegative. The CDR3 sequence is CSAHGTGGEQYF. The DNA sequence is given as TGCAGCGCCCACGGGACAGGGGGCGAGCAGTACTTC.